These 20 T cell receptor beta chains came from one sample sequenced in a study of vaccination effects on CD4 cells after COVID-19. The antigens these receptors bind are not known. Researchers isolated CD4+ T cells once ten to eleven days of culture had elapsed. The table came from immunoSEQ multiplex PCR; TCRdb's copy has only in-frame clones and leaves some out. Among under 60,000 clones listed, roughly three fifths were seen once. The specimen comprised CD4+ T cells from PBMCs cultured without peptide, sampled before COVID-19 vaccination. The receptors were sampled from a human donor who received a COVID-19 vaccine.

The V and J genes are TRBV9 and TRBJ2-7; 8 bases fit TRBD1. V dropped 0 bases and J dropped 2; count of bases not matched to a gene: 7. The CDR3 runs to 16 residues. CDR1 and CDR2 from the germline V gene are SGDLS and YYNGEE. CDR3 in amino acids: CASSVVAGQGPYEQYF. CDR3 nucleotide sequence: TGTGCCAGCAGCGTAGTCGCAGGACAGGGTCCCTACGAGCAGTACTTC.

The chain joins TRBV28 to TRBJ1-6, with D possibly TRBD1 on 5 matching bases. Per germline, CDR1 MDHEN and CDR2 SYDVKM. This CDR3 is built from 13 residues. Trimming stripped 6 bases from V and 8 bases from J, with 11 bases between. The CDR3 reads CASRVGGDSPLHF. In DNA form, the CDR3 reads TGTGCCAGCAGGGTTGGGGGGGATTCACCCCTCCACTTT.

This sequence joins TRBV9 and TRBJ2-7; the D gene could be TRBD1 or TRBD2 (5 bases each). Germline V gives CDR1 SGDLS, CDR2 YYNGEE. The CDR3 covers 15 residues. V was cut by 1 base and J by 5 bases, with 16 bases left in between. The CDR3 sequence: CASSVTPGTKDEQYF. CDR3 coding DNA: TGTGCCAGCAGCGTAACCCCCGGGACGAAGGACGAGCAGTACTTC.

The table lists this clone with a count of one. The rearrangement joins TRBV5-1 to TRBJ2-3, with TRBD2 matching over 12 bases. The CDR3 length is 15 residues. Germline V lookup: CDR1 SGHRS, CDR2 YFSETQ. The ends lost 2 bases at V and 4 bases at J; junction bases unmatched: 2. CDR3 sequence: CASSFWTSGADTQYF. CDR3 nucleotide sequence: TGCGCCAGCAGCTTTTGGACTAGCGGGGCAGATACGCAGTATTTT.

This clone was seen once. The chain couples TRBV30 to TRBJ1-1, with a tentative D call TRBD1 (5 bases). Germline V gene data show CDR1 as GTSNPN and CDR2 as SVGIG (reference sequence). Trimming shortened V by 4 bases and J by 5 bases, and 11 bases separated the two germline ends. The CDR3 extends over 12 amino acids. The CDR3 protein is CAWTGASTEAFF. As DNA, the CDR3 is TGTGCCTGGACCGGGGCGAGTACTGAAGCTTTCTTT.

The chain is built from TRBV6-5 and TRBJ2-3, with 9 bases matching TRBD2. V trimming: 6 bases; J trimming: 2 bases; junction bases outside the gene matches: 3. The CDR3 is 14 amino acids. Looked up from germline, CDR1 is MNHEY and CDR2 is SVGAGI. The CDR3 sequence is CASRTSGTTDTQYF. The CDR3 coding sequence is TGTGCCAGCAGGACTAGCGGTACCACAGATACGCAGTATTTT.

The gene calls are TRBV19 and TRBJ1-4; TRBD1 matches at 8 bases. Germline V gives CDR1 LNHDA, CDR2 SQIVND (reference sequence). The CDR3 spans 13 residues. Losses at the gene ends were 9 bases for V and 8 bases for J; bases not matched to a gene: 8. CDR3 in amino acids: CASHGQGGEKLFF. The DNA for the CDR3 is TGTGCCAGCCATGGACAGGGCGGCGAAAAACTGTTTTTT.

This clone has more than one count but fewer than ten. The chain uses TRBV2 and TRBJ2-3; 8 nucleotides agree with TRBD2. The V gene's germline CDR1 is SNHLY and CDR2 FYNNEI. J gave up 2 bases and V 3 bases, and 7 bases lay outside the gene matches. This CDR3 has 16 residues. CDR3 in amino acids: CASSDPGLALTDTQYF. The CDR3, as DNA: TGTGCCAGCAGTGATCCTGGACTAGCCCTCACAGATACGCAGTATTTT. Based on the CDR3 plus reference TRBV2 and TRBJ2-3, the full variable domain is EPEVTQTPSHQVTQMGQEVILRCVPISNHLYFYWYRQILGQKVEFLVSFYNNEISEKSEIFDDQFSVERPDGSNFTLKIRSTKLEDSAMYFCASSDPGLALTDTQYFGPGTRLTVL.

This chain joins TRBV5-1 and TRBJ1-4, with D unresolved. V dropped 0 bases and J dropped 7 bases, with 10 bases sitting between them. The CDR3 is 14 amino acids. Germline values: CDR1 SGHRS, CDR2 YFSETQ. The DNA of the CDR3 is TGCGCCAGCAGCTTGGGATTCTCGGGTGAAAAACTGTTTTTT. It yields the protein CASSLGFSGEKLFF. The full variable domain, in which reference TRBV5-1 and TRBJ1-4 provide the parts outside the CDR3, is KAGVTQTPRYLIKTRGQQVTLSCSPISGHRSVSWYQQTPGQGLQFLFEYFSETQRNKGNFPGRFSGRQFSNSRSEMNVSTLELGDSALYLCASSLGFSGEKLFFGSGTQLSVL.

V is TRBV10-3 and J is TRBJ1-2; D gene unclear. The CDR3 totals 15 residues. Germline values: CDR1 ENHRY, CDR2 SYGVKD. Trimming took off 2 bases at V and 4 bases at J, with 14 bases between the two ends. Here the CDR3 DNA reads TGTGCCATCAGTGAGGGTCTGATACGGGGCTATGGCTACACCTTC. Translated: CAISEGLIRGYGYTF.

The V and J genes are TRBV7-8 and TRBJ2-5; perhaps D is TRBD1 or TRBD2 (7 bases each). Germline CDR1 reads SGHVS; CDR2 reads FQNEAQ. Trimming stripped 4 bases from V and 5 bases from J, with 11 bases between. The CDR3 has 13 residues. CDR3 sequence (DNA): TGTGCCAGCAGCTCAGGGGGGGCGGAGACCCAGTACTTC. Protein: CASSSGGAETQYF. The full variable domain, completed using reference TRBV7-8 and TRBJ2-5, is GAGVSQSPRYKVAKRGQDVALRCDPISGHVSLFWYQQALGQGPEFLTYFQNEAQLDKSGLPSDRFFAERPEGSVSTLKIQRTQQEDSAVYLCASSSGGAETQYFGPGTRLLVL.

V gene TRBV5-8 combines with J gene TRBJ2-7; no clear D gene. The CDR3 has 16 residues. The germline V and J ends were trimmed by 3 bases and 0 bases, with 16 bases remaining between them. CDR1 is SGHTS and CDR2 is YDEGEE in the germline V gene. The DNA for the CDR3 is TGTGCCAGCAGCTGGGGTGAAACCGGGTTCTCCTACGAGCAGTACTTC. Its protein is CASSWGETGFSYEQYF. Variable domain in full (rest from reference TRBV5-8 and TRBJ2-7): EAGVTQSPTHLIKTRGQQATLRCSPISGHTSVYWYQQALGLGLQFLLWYDEGEERNRGNFPPRFSGRQFPNYSSELNVNALELEDSALYLCASSWGETGFSYEQYFGPGTRLTVT.

V and J are TRBV6-6 and TRBJ2-7, with D tentatively TRBD2 (6 bases). The germline CDR1 and CDR2 sequences are MNHNY and SVGAGI (reference sequence). V was trimmed by 7 bases and J by 1 base, leaving 14 bases between them. CDR3 size: 14 residues. The CDR3 coding sequence is TGTGCCAGCAAGGAGGGCAGTAAGTCCTACGAGCAGTACTTC. It yields the protein CASKEGSKSYEQYF.

This chain links TRBV28 with TRBJ1-1; maybe TRBD1 (5 bases). Germline assignment: CDR1 MDHEN and CDR2 SYDVKM. The CDR3 is 16 amino acids. V lost 5 bases, J lost 0 bases, and 16 bases lay in between. The CDR3 spells CASSPRGRVMNTEAFF. The CDR3 DNA reads as TGTGCCAGCAGTCCGCGGGGCAGGGTTATGAACACTGAAGCTTTCTTT.

This chain's CDR3 is CASGLPSYNEQFF. The CDR3 DNA follows: TGTGCCAGCGGACTTCCCTCTTACAATGAGCAGTTCTTC. The chain recombines TRBV27 with TRBJ2-1; D is perhaps TRBD2 (5 bases). CDR1 and CDR2 (germline): MNHEY, SMNVEV (reference sequence). Trimming shortened V by 8 bases and J by 4 bases, and 12 bases separated the two germline ends. The CDR3 is made up of 13 amino acids.

This clone was picked up a small number of times. The chain employs TRBV29-1 and TRBJ1-2; 7 positions agree with TRBD1. CDR3 length: 12 amino acids. Germline V gene lookup returns CDR1 SQVTM and CDR2 ANQGSEA. V dropped 7 bases and J dropped 4; count of bases not matched to a gene: 6. CDR3 protein: CSASTGVYGYTF. The CDR3 bases are TGCAGCGCCTCAACAGGGGTCTATGGCTACACCTTC. The complete variable domain, with remaining parts taken from reference TRBV29-1 and TRBJ1-2, reads SAVISQKPSRDICQRGTSLTIQCQVDSQVTMMFWYRQQPGQSLTLIATANQGSEATYESGFVIDKFPISRPNLTFSTLTVSNMSPEDSSIYLCSASTGVYGYTFGSGTRLTVV.

The chain links TRBV7-9 to TRBJ2-1; D is uncertain. V was clipped by 3 bases and J by 12 bases, with 15 bases between them. The CDR3 totals 13 residues. CDR1 and CDR2 from the germline V gene are SEHNR and FQNEAQ (reference sequence). CDR3 nucleotide sequence: TGTGCCAGCAGCTTCGATCTCGGAAGCATGCAGTTCTTC. Its protein product is CASSFDLGSMQFF.

A few counts support this clone. The V call is TRBV28, the J call TRBJ2-1, with TRBD2 identical over 10 bases. The germline CDR1 and CDR2 sequences are MDHEN and SYDVKM. With 8 bases clipped from V and 0 bases from J, the junction kept 7 bases outside the gene matches. This CDR3 region has 16 residues. The CDR3: CASGAGGSSSYNEQFF. The CDR3 DNA follows: TGTGCCAGCGGAGCGGGAGGGTCGAGCTCCTACAATGAGCAGTTCTTC.

This clone was observed a handful of times. This sequence joins TRBV7-9 and TRBJ1-3; D uncertain. Trimming took off 8 bases at V and 0 bases at J, with 11 bases between the two ends. The CDR3 has 14 residues. The germline gives CDR1 SEHNR, CDR2 FQNEAQ (reference sequence). The CDR3 sequence is CASPRRSSGNTIYF. The DNA for the CDR3 is TGTGCCAGCCCCAGGCGAAGCTCTGGAAACACCATATATTTT.

This chain joins TRBV6-2 or TRBV6-3 and TRBJ2-1; either TRBD1 or TRBD2 may supply D (7 bases each). The CDR3 sequence is 20 residues long. Germline loops: CDR1 MNHEY, CDR2 SVGEGT. V was shortened by 5 bases and J by 0 bases, with 26 bases between the two germline ends. In DNA, the CDR3 is TGTGCCAGCAGTAAAACCGCCAGGGGGGGGTCAATAAGCTCCTACAATGAGCAGTTCTTC. Residues: CASSKTARGGSISSYNEQFF.